This T cell receptor beta chain was identified during a study of neurological immune-mediated disorders. This clonotype has a count of ten or more. Its antigen is still unknown. The CDR3 has 10 residues. The V and J ends lost 6 bases and 4 bases respectively, with 4 bases between them. Germline V CDR1 and CDR2: SNHLY, FYNNEI. Time point described: longitudinal time-point 3. Study results and caveats: The most TCR clonal expansion was seen in HTLV-1-associated myelopathy, whereas the least was seen in multiple sclerosis, below the level in healthy controls.

The cDNA came from 5'RACE with 10-nucleotide random UMIs. Using its own MiXCR run on the 5' RACE reads, TCRdb lists one record per CDR3 protein. The table includes about 99,000 distinct CDR3 sequences, about 10% detected once. Sequenced sample: PBMCs. V is TRBV2 and J is TRBJ2-7; D is unclear. The receptor was derived from a female donor with HTLV-1-associated myelopathy (HAM/TSP). The CDR3 sequence: CASRYYEQYF. CDR3 DNA: TGTGCCAGCAGGTATTACGAGCAGTACTTC. Variable domain in full (rest from reference TRBV2 and TRBJ2-7): EPEVTQTPSHQVTQMGQEVILRCVPISNHLYFYWYRQILGQKVEFLVSFYNNEISEKSEIFDDQFSVERPDGSNFTLKIRSTKLEDSAMYFCASRYYEQYFGPGTRLTVT.